The entry below describes one T cell receptor beta chain. Which antigen it targets is not known. No much larger clone is present one base from it, and per-base qualities are unavailable. What the time point label conveys for this sample: about 28 days (+/-7) after the second vaccine dose. Because spike-specific TCR depth and breadth did not differ between the two schedules, AZD1222 recipients who got a second dose at roughly 4 weeks were pooled with those who got a second dose at roughly 12 weeks. The vaccinee samples were drawn from two UK trials, COV001 and COV002, one of which was a single-blind randomized controlled phase 2/3 trial testing AZD1222 (ChAdOx1 nCoV-19) in healthy adults. For TCRbeta chain sequencing, PBMC samples from trial participants were taken at day 0 and at day 28 after the second dose. This entry belongs to a study of T cell responses to AZD1222 COVID-19 vaccine (dated by TCRdb to the early 2020s). Looking at the study overall: TCR sequencing was performed for about 240 trial participants, of whom about 200 were given two doses of AZD1222 and approximately 25 were given two doses of MenACWY control vaccine. Trial participants were enrolled into age subgroups of 18-55, 56-69 and 70-plus years, which contained roughly 150, 30 and 60 TCR-sequenced participants, respectively.

What the authors observed across the whole study: Because no samples from the day 14 peak response were available, repertoires could be characterized only after the peak T cell response. After two AZD1222 doses, both the breadth and the depth of spike-specific TCRs were significantly higher than at day 0 and than in MenACWY recipients. In the small 56-69-year group, the increase in depth fell short of significance, most likely because of low power. Conclusions about previously exposed vaccinees are limited because only five to seven AZD1222 recipients were SARS-CoV-2 seropositive at baseline. Reportedly, almost half of the unique spike-specific TCRs recognized epitopes lying outside the regions that are mutated in the B.1.351 and B.1.1.7 variants. Participants were mostly white British, with more females than males. The authors suggested clonal diversity may have been underestimated. The whole spike protein was spanned by vaccine-associated CD4 TCRs, and dominant responses were seen in regions 160-218 and 743-854.

The CDR3 numbers 15 residues from cysteine through phenylalanine. Left in the record is the CDR3 DNA by itself, 45 bases read in frame from the first base. Here V drops 3 bases and J drops 7 bases, and the junction holds 9 bases not matched to any gene. Taken from the germline V gene, the CDR1 and CDR2 loops are KGHSH and LQKENI. The CDR3 regions of human TCRbeta chains were subjected to immunosequencing. The authors' pipeline ran thus. TCRs in the repertoires were compared against a reference library of SARS-CoV-2-specific TCRs that had been generated with the MIRA antigen-specificity platform. Breadth was defined as the fraction of unique TCRs that were SARS-CoV-2-associated. Depth was defined as the fraction of total T cells that were SARS-CoV-2-associated. Using the MIRA data, every spike-specific TCR was mapped to the spike region that the TCR reacted to and assigned to either a CD4 or a CD8 class. Log10-transformed breadth and depth values were compared by one-way ANOVA with Sidak's multiple comparisons tests. The source is immuneACCESS, and TCRdb retained only in-frame sequences with V and J called. Part of the clones is not carried over; for the studies checked, unresolved V genes explain less than half of this, and the remainder is unexplained. D and trimming were read from the DNA, whereas the V and J calls and clone size are those reported in that table. Present in this sample are 100,000 to 120,000 clones, 70% to 90% of which were seen just once. The ten largest clones take up more than 14% of the sample.

The material sequenced was peripheral blood, taken 28 days after the second AZD1222 dose. The source is an adult who received the AZD1222 COVID-19 vaccine. The rearranged chain carries TRBV18 and TRBJ2-1; TRBD1 aligns with 7 central bases. At the DNA level, the sequence is TGTGCCAGCTCACCGCGCACAGGGGCAAAGAATGAGCAGTTCTTC. Its translation is CASSPRTGAKNEQFF. When the CDR3 is completed using the reference TRBV18 and TRBJ2-1 genes on either side, the full variable domain is NAGVMQNPRHLVRRRGQEARLRCSPMKGHSHVYWYRQLPEEGLKFMVYLQKENIIDESGMPKERFSAEFPKEGPSILRIQQVVRGDSAAYFCASSPRTGAKNEQFFGPGTRLTVL.